Below, 31 T cell receptor beta chains from the same sample are listed, as sequenced in a study of T cells in Graves' hyperthyroidism and ophthalmopathy. From RNA transcripts, TCR beta CDR3 regions were amplified. HTBI primers were employed in a first-round RT-PCR of the TCR CDR3. From the multiplex PCR reads, TCRdb called clonotypes with MiXCR, one entry per CDR3 protein. The table includes under 350,000 distinct CDR3 sequences, 15% to 20% detected once. The specimen was blood. Source of these receptors: a woman in her forties or fifties with Graves' hyperthyroidism.

This clonotype was seen only a few times. The chain combines TRBV6-1 with TRBJ1-1, with D possibly matching TRBD1 (5 bases). The germline CDR1 and CDR2 sequences are MNHNS and SASEGT. The V and J ends lost 5 bases and 6 bases respectively, with 13 bases between them. The CDR3 is 13 amino acids. The CDR3 DNA reads as TGTGCCAGCAGTTATCAGCACAGGTCTGAAGCTTTCTTT. Translated, it gives CASSYQHRSEAFF.

Comments on this clonotype: A much more abundant neighbour one base away suggests this may be a read error. The rearrangement uses TRBV5-1 and TRBJ2-5; 10 nucleotides align to TRBD2. The CDR3 has 16 amino acids. Germline lookup yields CDR1 SGHRS and CDR2 YFSETQ. J was trimmed by 9 bases and V by 5 bases; bases with no gene match: 16. In DNA, the CDR3 is TGCGCCAGCAGACGGCTAGCGGGGGAATCCGAGAAGGCCCAGTACTTC. Protein product: CASRRLAGESEKAQYF. The complete variable domain, with remaining parts taken from reference TRBV5-1 and TRBJ2-5, reads KAGVTQTPRYLIKTRGQQVTLSCSPISGHRSVSWYQQTPGQGLQFLFEYFSETQRNKGNFPGRFSGRQFSNSRSEMNVSTLELGDSALYLCASRRLAGESEKAQYFGPGTRLLVL.

This clonotype turned up a few times. This chain connects TRBV27 to TRBJ1-2; TRBD1 might be the D (6 bases). CDR3 size: 13 residues. The germline V and J ends were trimmed by 3 bases and 7 bases, with 12 bases remaining between them. Looked up from germline, CDR1 is MNHEY and CDR2 is SMNVEV (reference sequence). The CDR3 sequence: CASSFRGMSGYTF. CDR3 DNA sequence: TGTGCCAGCAGTTTTAGGGGGATGTCTGGCTACACCTTC.

This clonotype appeared many times. The chain joins TRBV11-2 to TRBJ2-1; the D is unclear. The CDR3 loop spans 13 amino acids. The germline V gene has CDR1 SGHAT and CDR2 FQNNGV. Trimming left V 8 bases short and J 1 base short, with 9 bases between. This CDR3 is CASLASSYNEQFF. CDR3 in DNA: TGTGCCAGCCTGGCCTCGTCCTACAATGAGCAGTTCTTC.

The rearrangement uses TRBV7-2 and TRBJ2-3; D is unresolved. Germline V lookup: CDR1 SGHTA, CDR2 FQGNSA. There are 12 residues in the CDR3. Trimming left V 7 bases short and J 6 bases short, with 11 bases between. The chain's CDR3 is CASNARGDTQYF. The CDR3 nucleotides are TGTGCCAGCAACGCTAGAGGCGATACGCAGTATTTT. The variable domain in full, with the rest retrieved from reference TRBV7-2 and TRBJ2-3, is GAGVSQSPSNKVTEKGKDVELRCDPISGHTALYWYRQSLGQGLEFLIYFQGNSAPDKSGLPSDRFSAERTGGSVSTLTIQRTQQEDSAVYLCASNARGDTQYFGPGTRLTVL.

This clonotype was seen only a few times. The CDR3 is CASRKGLAGVETQYF. The CDR3 DNA is TGTGCCAGCAGAAAGGGACTAGCGGGAGTTGAGACCCAGTACTTC. The chain couples TRBV7-2 to TRBJ2-5; TRBD2 agrees at 14 bases. V trimming: 6 bases; J trimming: 5 bases; junction bases outside the gene matches: 5. The germline V gene has CDR1 SGHTA and CDR2 FQGNSA. CDR3 length: 15 amino acids. The complete variable domain, with remaining parts taken from reference TRBV7-2 and TRBJ2-5, reads GAGVSQSPSNKVTEKGKDVELRCDPISGHTALYWYRQSLGQGLEFLIYFQGNSAPDKSGLPSDRFSAERTGGSVSTLTIQRTQQEDSAVYLCASRKGLAGVETQYFGPGTRLLVL.

This clonotype was detected ten times or more. The chain uses TRBV28 and TRBJ2-5, with D possibly TRBD1 on 6 matching bases. Germline CDR1 reads MDHEN; CDR2 reads SYDVKM. V gave up 2 bases and J gave up 3 bases, with 13 bases separating them. The CDR3 length is 15 residues. As DNA, the CDR3 is TGTGCCAGCAGTTTAATCACAGGGTTAAAAGAGACCCAGTACTTC. Translating it yields CASSLITGLKETQYF.

This clonotype turned up a few times. The J gene is TRBJ1-1, the V gene TRBV20-1, with D unresolved. The CDR3 has 13 residues. The germline CDR1 and CDR2 sequences are DFQATT and SNEGSKA (reference sequence). V lost 5 bases and J lost 4, with 14 bases in between. The CDR3 DNA reads TGCAGTGCTGGAGGACTAGCCCGCACTGAAGCTTTCTTT. This encodes CSAGGLARTEAFF.

This chain joins TRBV20-1 and TRBJ2-1, with D perhaps given as TRBD1 or TRBD2 (5 bases each). V lost 0 bases and J 8 bases, leaving 20 bases between the germline ends. The CDR3 contains 16 residues. CDR1 and CDR2 (germline): DFQATT, SNEGSKA (reference sequence). CDR3 in amino acids: CSARDRGQGSWDEQFF. The CDR3 bases are TGCAGTGCTAGAGATCGGGGCCAAGGCTCATGGGATGAGCAGTTCTTC.

This clonotype was seen only once. This sequence joins TRBV5-6 and TRBJ1-1; D gene ambiguous. Trimming pared 1 base from V and 4 bases from J, leaving 11 bases between. Per germline, CDR1 SGHDT and CDR2 YYEEEE. This CDR3 is built from 14 residues. The CDR3 region is CASSLMGLATEAFF. The CDR3 nucleotides read TGTGCCAGCAGCTTGATGGGTTTAGCCACTGAAGCTTTCTTT.

Ten or more counts support this clonotype. This chain uses TRBV2 with TRBJ2-5; 7 nucleotides match TRBD1. Germline-derived CDR1 and CDR2 are SNHLY and FYNNEI. V shed 6 bases, J shed 5 bases, and the junction held 12 bases outside the gene matches. The CDR3 is 15 residues long. DNA of the CDR3: TGTGCCAGCAGACCTCGAAGACAGGGAATCGAGACCCAGTACTTC. This codes for CASRPRRQGIETQYF.

The V gene is TRBV4-1, the J gene TRBJ2-1; 13 nucleotides line up with TRBD2. V dropped 4 bases and J dropped 8; count of bases not matched to a gene: 8. The germline CDR1 and CDR2 sequences are MGHRA and YSYEKL. The CDR3 is 16 amino acids. As DNA, the CDR3 is TGCGCCAGCAGCCGATCATGGACTAGCGGGAGTCATGAGCAGTTCTTC. This encodes CASSRSWTSGSHEQFF.

The rearrangement joins TRBV7-2 to TRBJ2-1, with TRBD2 matching over 10 bases. Germline CDR1 is SGHTA and CDR2 is FQGNSA. This CDR3 region has 15 residues. Trimming cost V 5 bases and J 6 bases; bases outside gene matches: 7. CDR3 bases: TGTGCCAGCAGCGAAATAGCGGGAGGCAGCAATGAGCAGTTCTTC. This encodes CASSEIAGGSNEQFF.

The rearrangement uses TRBV6-5 and TRBJ2-5; the D call may be TRBD1 or TRBD2 (5 bases each). The CDR3 has 15 residues. V was shortened by 2 bases and J by 8 bases, with 18 bases between the two germline ends. Germline V gene sequence: CDR1 MNHEY, CDR2 SVGAGI. CDR3 DNA: TGTGCCAGCAGTTACGATACTAGAGGGGCCACAACCCAGTACTTC. Translated: CASSYDTRGATTQYF.

In this sample, this clonotype turned up many times. The chain uses TRBV3-1 and TRBJ1-2, with D possibly TRBD1 on 5 matching bases. V was cut by 1 base and J by 4 bases, with 10 bases left in between. CDR3 length: 14 amino acids. Germline loops: CDR1 LGHDT, CDR2 YNNKEL (reference sequence). The CDR3 protein is CASSQVGRAYGYTF. CDR3 DNA: TGTGCCAGCAGCCAAGTTGGCAGGGCCTATGGCTACACCTTC.

The table lists this clonotype with a few counts. The V and J genes are TRBV6-5 and TRBJ1-2; TRBD1 aligns across 8 bases. Germline assignment: CDR1 MNHEY and CDR2 SVGAGI. The CDR3 length is 19 residues. The V and J ends lost 0 bases and 4 bases, in that order; junction bases with no gene match: 16. The CDR3 DNA is TGTGCCAGCAGTTACTCGAAATGGATAGGTCAGGGGGCCATCTATGGCTACACCTTC. Protein: CASSYSKWIGQGAIYGYTF.

This clonotype was seen ten or more times. This chain links TRBV7-9 with TRBJ2-1; 8 bases are a match to TRBD1. This CDR3 has 14 residues. Losses at the gene ends were 3 bases for V and 8 bases for J; bases not matched to a gene: 6. From germline, CDR1 is SEHNR and CDR2 FQNEAQ (reference sequence). The CDR3 DNA is TGTGCCAGCAGCTTGACAGGGGTAAGGGATGAGCAGTTCTTC. Protein: CASSLTGVRDEQFF.

This clonotype was seen at least ten times. This rearrangement joins TRBV2 to TRBJ2-2; perhaps TRBD1 as D (6 bases). The V and J ends lost 6 bases and 1 base respectively, with 12 bases between them. The CDR3 extends over 15 amino acids. Germline V gene sequence: CDR1 SNHLY, CDR2 FYNNEI. CDR3 amino acids: CASREDSQNTGELFF. The CDR3 nucleotides read TGTGCCAGCAGAGAGGACAGCCAGAACACCGGGGAGCTGTTTTTT.

The CDR3 coding sequence is TGTGCCAGCAGGGGCACGCCGAGCTCTGGAAACACCATATATTTT. Residues: CASRGTPSSGNTIYF. This chain links TRBV9 with TRBJ1-3; D is ambiguous. The CDR3 consists of 15 residues. V was shortened by 5 bases and J by 0 bases, with 12 bases between the two germline ends. CDR1 is SGDLS, CDR2 YYNGEE, per germline.

The table lists this clonotype with many counts. The rearrangement links TRBV11-2 to TRBJ2-2; TRBD2 agrees at 12 bases. The CDR3 consists of 15 residues. Germline V gene data show CDR1 as SGHAT and CDR2 as FQNNGV. Trimming removed 2 bases from V and 6 bases from J; junction bases left unmatched: 1. CDR3 region: CASSLPSGRAGELFF. CDR3 coding DNA: TGTGCCAGCAGCTTACCTAGCGGGAGGGCCGGGGAGCTGTTTTTT.

This clonotype was found many times. V and J are TRBV7-8 and TRBJ1-2; D not certain. CDR1 and CDR2 (germline): SGHVS, FQNEAQ. The germline V and J ends were trimmed by 4 bases and 6 bases, with 9 bases remaining between them. This CDR3 is built from 12 residues. The CDR3 bases are TGTGCCAGCAGCTCGGATGCTGATGGCTACACCTTC. It translates to CASSSDADGYTF.

This clonotype was counted ten times or more. The chain recombines TRBV2 with TRBJ2-3; tentatively, D is TRBD2 (5 bases). The CDR3 length is 15 residues. V dropped 6 bases and J dropped 2 bases, with 15 bases sitting between them. CDR1 is SNHLY and CDR2 is FYNNEI in the germline V gene. The CDR3 loop is CASRSGRIYTDTQYF. The CDR3 DNA sequence: TGTGCCAGCAGGAGCGGACGGATCTACACAGATACGCAGTATTTT.

The chain couples TRBV6-2 or TRBV6-3 to TRBJ2-3, with D uncertain. Trimming took off 0 bases at V and 6 bases at J, with 10 bases between the two ends. CDR3 size: 14 residues. Germline assignment: CDR1 MNHEY and CDR2 SVGEGT. CDR3 in amino acids: CASSYSRFRDTQYF. The CDR3 DNA is TGTGCCAGCAGTTACTCGAGATTCAGGGATACGCAGTATTTT.

This clonotype was observed once. The rearrangement uses TRBV15 and TRBJ1-2, with D possibly matching TRBD1 (5 bases). Trimming removed 8 bases at V and 2 bases at J, with 21 bases between. The germline V gene has CDR1 LNHNV and CDR2 YYDKDF (reference sequence). This CDR3 has 16 residues. CDR3 amino acids: CATRGGGVDPNYGYTF. DNA for the CDR3: TGTGCCACCCGAGGTGGAGGGGTGGATCCGAACTATGGCTACACCTTC.

The chain employs TRBV6-6 and TRBJ1-2; tentatively, D is TRBD1 (6 bases). The CDR3 has 16 residues. The V end lost 2 bases, the J end lost 3 bases, and 16 bases lay between the germline ends. Per germline, CDR1 MNHNY and CDR2 SVGAGI (reference sequence). CDR3 region: CASSYRPGHRDYGYTF. CDR3 sequence (DNA): TGTGCCAGCAGTTACAGACCGGGCCACAGGGACTATGGCTACACCTTC.

This clonotype occurred many times. The gene calls are TRBV3-1 and TRBJ2-1, with 7 bases fitting TRBD1. With V trimmed by 5 bases and J by 4 bases, 5 bases remained unmatched. The CDR3 sequence is 14 residues long. Germline values: CDR1 LGHDT, CDR2 YNNKEL (reference sequence). CDR3 sequence: CASSKRGQYNEQFF. CDR3 nucleotides: TGTGCCAGCAGCAAAAGGGGACAGTACAATGAGCAGTTCTTC.

The sample holds a few counts of this clonotype. J is TRBJ2-1 and V is TRBV5-8, with D possibly matching TRBD1 (6 bases). Trimming pared 3 bases from V and 5 bases from J, leaving 15 bases between. CDR1 is SGHTS, CDR2 YDEGEE, per germline. The CDR3 sequence is 15 residues long. CDR3 sequence (DNA): TGTGCCAGCAGCTACCAGGGGCCGGCAAACAATGAGCAGTTCTTC. Encoded protein: CASSYQGPANNEQFF.

The sample holds many counts of this clonotype. V usage is TRBV20-1 and J usage is TRBJ2-3, with D unresolved. V was cut by 3 bases and J by 5 bases, with 12 bases left in between. The CDR3 covers 13 residues. Per germline, CDR1 DFQATT and CDR2 SNEGSKA (reference sequence). CDR3 residues: CSARDGILDTQYF. CDR3 DNA: TGCAGTGCTAGGGATGGGATTCTAGATACGCAGTATTTT.

This clonotype was seen a few times. V and J are TRBV30 and TRBJ2-2; the match to TRBD1 covers 7 bases. CDR3 length equals 15 residues. Germline values: CDR1 GTSNPN, CDR2 SVGIG (reference sequence). V was pared by 2 bases and J by 6 bases, with 9 bases of the junction left unmatched. The CDR3 here is CAWSRTLTGAGELFF. For the CDR3, the DNA is TGTGCCTGGAGTCGTACTCTAACAGGGGCCGGGGAGCTGTTTTTT.

This clonotype was observed at least ten times. This chain links TRBV28 with TRBJ2-5; the D is unclear. Germline V gives CDR1 MDHEN, CDR2 SYDVKM. This CDR3 contains 13 residues. The ends were cut back, 1 base at V and 5 bases at J, with 8 bases in the middle. CDR3 protein: CASSLSGVETQYF. The CDR3 coding sequence is TGTGCCAGCAGTTTATCTGGGGTCGAGACCCAGTACTTC.

This clonotype was seen more than once but under ten times. The CDR3 sequence: CASSPGWRQGASGYTF. DNA for the CDR3: TGTGCCAGCTCACCAGGATGGAGGCAGGGGGCTAGTGGCTACACCTTC. The chain employs TRBV18 and TRBJ1-2, with 8 nucleotides matching TRBD1. V lost 2 bases to trimming and J lost 7 bases; unmatched junction nucleotides: 12. Germline CDR1 and CDR2: KGHSH and LQKENI. CDR3 length equals 16 residues. Full variable domain (outside the CDR3, taken from reference TRBV18 and TRBJ1-2): NAGVMQNPRHLVRRRGQEARLRCSPMKGHSHVYWYRQLPEEGLKFMVYLQKENIIDESGMPKERFSAEFPKEGPSILRIQQVVRGDSAAYFCASSPGWRQGASGYTFGSGTRLTVV.